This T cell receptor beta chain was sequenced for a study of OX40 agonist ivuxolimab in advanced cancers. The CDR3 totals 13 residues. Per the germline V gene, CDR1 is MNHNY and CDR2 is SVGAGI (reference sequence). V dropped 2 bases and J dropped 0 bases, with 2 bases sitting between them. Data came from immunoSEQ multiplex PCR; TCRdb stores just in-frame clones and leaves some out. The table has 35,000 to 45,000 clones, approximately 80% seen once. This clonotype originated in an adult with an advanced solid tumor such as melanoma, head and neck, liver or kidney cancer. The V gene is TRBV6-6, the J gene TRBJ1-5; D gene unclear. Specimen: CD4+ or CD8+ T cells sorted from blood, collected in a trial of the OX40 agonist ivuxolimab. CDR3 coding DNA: TGTGCCAGCAGTTACCGTAGCAATCAGCCCCAGCATTTT. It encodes CASSYRSNQPQHF.